This record covers a single T cell receptor beta chain. These data come from a study of read filtering for tumor transcriptome and immune sequencing. The CDR3 loop spans 15 amino acids. The V and J ends lost 2 bases and 1 base respectively, with 9 bases between them. Germline V gene sequence: CDR1 SGHRS, CDR2 YFSETQ. The library was built from about 400 ng RNA with molecular barcoded adaptors for alpha/delta and beta/gamma chains. TCRdb used MiXCR to reprocess the reads, holding one entry per CDR3 protein. The sample consists of around 130,000 distinct CDR3 sequences, approximately 13% of them appearing once.

This clonotype originated in a donor over 35 with multiple myeloma. The V call is TRBV5-1, the J call TRBJ2-2, with D perhaps matching TRBD2 (5 bases). Sequenced: a population of CD138-negative cells sorted from bone marrow. The CDR3 here is CASSFSSGNTGELFF. As DNA, the CDR3 is TGCGCCAGCAGCTTTTCCAGCGGGAACACCGGGGAGCTGTTTTTT.